The 26 T cell receptor beta chains presented below share a single source sample, sequenced in a study of blood T cell repertoires in COVID-19. Clones were sequenced by immunoSEQ multiplex PCR, and TCRdb holds only the in-frame ones, with some missing. The sample has about 170,000 clones, 85% to 90% seen once. Sequencing was carried out using peripheral blood. These receptors came from an elderly woman with COVID-19, enrolled during active disease.

This chain joins TRBV7-2 and TRBJ1-1; a possible D gene is TRBD1 (5 bases). The CDR3 has 13 amino acids. Trimming pared 5 bases from V and 4 bases from J, leaving 11 bases between. CDR1 and CDR2 (germline): SGHTA, FQGNSA. The CDR3 DNA reads as TGTGCCAGCAGCCCCAGGGATGGCACTGAAGCTTTCTTT. Translated: CASSPRDGTEAFF.

The chain is built from TRBV28 and TRBJ2-1, with 7 bases lining up with TRBD1. After removal of 5 bases from V and 2 bases from J, the junction contained 9 bases not matched to a gene. The CDR3 has 16 residues. CDR1 MDHEN and CDR2 SYDVKM come from the germline V gene. The CDR3 DNA is TGTGCCAGCAGTCCGAGATACAGGGGAGCCTACAATGAGCAGTTCTTC. As protein: CASSPRYRGAYNEQFF.

The chain is built from TRBV9 and TRBJ1-5, with D perhaps TRBD1 (5 bases). Germline V gives CDR1 SGDLS, CDR2 YYNGEE. The CDR3 is 16 amino acids. Trimming took 4 bases from V and 0 from J, leaving 14 bases between them. The CDR3 DNA sequence: TGTGCCAGCAGCCCCGGAGTTGGGGCTAGCAATCAGCCCCAGCATTTT. Protein sequence: CASSPGVGASNQPQHF. Based on the CDR3 plus reference TRBV9 and TRBJ1-5, the full variable domain is DSGVTQTPKHLITATGQRVTLRCSPRSGDLSVYWYQQSLDQGLQFLIQYYNGEERAKGNILERFSAQQFPDLHSELNLSSLELGDSALYFCASSPGVGASNQPQHFGDGTRLSIL.

The rearrangement joins TRBV5-8 to TRBJ2-2; D remains ambiguous. Germline V CDR1 and CDR2: SGHTS, YDEGEE. The V gene lost 5 bases and the J gene lost 0 bases, with 5 bases spanning the gap. The CDR3 is made up of 13 amino acids. CDR3 in amino acids: CASRNTNTGELFF. As DNA, the CDR3 is TGTGCCAGCAGAAACACGAACACCGGGGAGCTGTTTTTT.

The chain is built from TRBV15 and TRBJ1-2; TRBD1 matches at 10 bases. Trimming took 1 base from V and 6 from J; bases not matched to a gene: 8. CDR3 length: 16 residues. CDR1 LNHNV and CDR2 YYDKDF come from the germline V gene (reference sequence). The CDR3 reads CATSRASGQGEDGYTF. The CDR3 DNA sequence: TGTGCCACCAGCAGAGCTTCCGGACAGGGGGAGGATGGCTACACCTTC.

The chain recombines TRBV5-1 with TRBJ1-1; TRBD1 matches at 7 bases. The CDR3 has 14 amino acids. The junction had 6 bases not matched to a gene; V was cut back by 1 base and J by 6 bases. In germline, CDR1 is SGHRS, CDR2 YFSETQ. CDR3 region: CASSLQGQVPEAFF. DNA of the CDR3: TGCGCCAGCAGCTTGCAAGGACAGGTTCCTGAAGCTTTCTTT.

In its sample, this clone was seen once. The chain is built from TRBV9 and TRBJ2-1; 11 nucleotides line up with TRBD2. Germline V gene sequence: CDR1 SGDLS, CDR2 YYNGEE. The V gene end was trimmed by 2 bases and the J gene end by 7 bases; junction bases not matched to a gene: 11. This CDR3 comprises 17 residues. In nucleotides, the CDR3 is TGTGCCAGCAGCGTGGAGCCACTAGCGGGAGCTGGTAATGAGCAGTTCTTC. Translating gives CASSVEPLAGAGNEQFF.

The chain carries TRBV5-1 and TRBJ2-1, with 7 positions matching TRBD2. The CDR3 extends over 15 amino acids. J lost 7 bases, V lost 0 bases, and 7 bases had no gene match. Germline CDR1 SGHRS, CDR2 YFSETQ. The CDR3 region has the DNA TGCGCCAGCAGCTTGGACGGGAGGAAGCAGAATGAGCAGTTCTTC. The encoded protein is CASSLDGRKQNEQFF.

The chain has TRBV6-5 and TRBJ2-2; perhaps TRBD2 as D (5 bases). Trimming took 6 bases from V and 5 from J, leaving 10 bases between them. This CDR3 contains 13 residues. Germline CDR1 MNHEY, CDR2 SVGAGI. The CDR3 loop reads CASRKTTTGELFF. CDR3 nucleotides: TGTGCCAGCAGGAAGACTACGACCGGGGAGCTGTTTTTT.

V gene TRBV27 combines with J gene TRBJ1-1; 7 bases line up with TRBD1. Trimming removed 5 bases from V and 3 bases from J; junction bases left unmatched: 6. Germline CDR1 MNHEY, CDR2 SMNVEV (reference sequence). The CDR3 is 14 amino acids. CDR3 sequence reads: CASSQRTGDTEAFF. The CDR3 DNA follows: TGTGCCAGCAGTCAGAGGACAGGCGACACTGAAGCTTTCTTT.

The count of this clone is one. V is TRBV7-2 and J is TRBJ2-1; 7 positions agree with TRBD2. Germline V gives CDR1 SGHTA, CDR2 FQGNSA. The CDR3 covers 16 residues. Trimming took 1 base from V and 3 from J; bases not matched to a gene: 6. CDR3 coding DNA: TGTGCCAGCAGCTTAGATAGGGCTAGCGGCTACAATGAGCAGTTCTTC. It is translated as CASSLDRASGYNEQFF.

The chain carries TRBV7-2 and TRBJ2-3; 7 nucleotides agree with TRBD1. With 6 bases clipped from V and 0 bases from J, the junction kept 6 bases outside the gene matches. Per the germline V gene, CDR1 is SGHTA and CDR2 is FQGNSA. The CDR3 is made up of 15 amino acids. The CDR3 protein is CASRRGQPSTDTQYF. CDR3 DNA: TGTGCCAGCAGACGGGGACAGCCTAGCACAGATACGCAGTATTTT.

This clone came up a few times. This chain uses TRBV5-8 with TRBJ1-2; D is possibly TRBD1 (5 bases). This CDR3 is built from 15 residues. The germline gives CDR1 SGHTS, CDR2 YDEGEE. Trimming pared 0 bases from V and 4 bases from J, leaving 13 bases between. CDR3 DNA: TGTGCCAGCAGCTTGGCCTCCAGGGAAACCTATGGCTACACCTTC. Translation: CASSLASRETYGYTF.

This chain links TRBV3-1 (or the pseudogene TRBV3-2) with TRBJ2-6; weak D call: TRBD1 (5 bases). Trimming left V 3 bases short and J 9 bases short, with 12 bases between. Germline V gene data show CDR1 as LGHDT and CDR2 as YNNKEL (reference sequence). CDR3 length: 14 amino acids. The CDR3 sequence is CASSHTGSGNVLTF. DNA of the CDR3: TGTGCCAGCAGCCATACAGGCTCGGGCAACGTCCTGACTTTC.

This clone was observed a single time. CDR3 DNA: TGTGCCAGCAGCCCCGGAGCGGGAGGGGTCGCGGATACGCAGTATTTT. It codes for CASSPGAGGVADTQYF. The rearrangement joins TRBV7-3 to TRBJ2-3; TRBD2 matches at 10 bases. Germline V gene sequence: CDR1 SGHTA, CDR2 FQGTGA. The junction had 11 bases not matched to a gene; V was cut back by 5 bases and J by 6 bases. This CDR3 contains 16 residues.

The rearrangement links TRBV19 to TRBJ1-1; TRBD1 matches at 8 bases. Per germline, CDR1 LNHDA and CDR2 SQIVND (reference sequence). The V gene end was trimmed by 8 bases and the J gene end by 5 bases; junction bases not matched to a gene: 10. The CDR3 is made up of 14 amino acids. For the CDR3, the DNA is TGTGCCAGTTGCTTAGGACAGGGATCAACTGAAGCTTTCTTT. This gives the protein CASCLGQGSTEAFF.

The rearrangement uses TRBV19 and TRBJ1-2; 8 positions match TRBD1. The CDR3 has 14 residues. The ends lost 7 bases at V and 1 base at J; junction bases unmatched: 5. Per the germline V gene, CDR1 is LNHDA and CDR2 is SQIVND (reference sequence). The CDR3 loop is CASNMDRDNYGYTF. CDR3 DNA: TGTGCCAGTAACATGGACAGGGATAACTATGGCTACACCTTC.

This clone was detected only once. The J gene is TRBJ2-5, the V gene TRBV9, with TRBD1 matching over 7 bases. The germline V gene has CDR1 SGDLS and CDR2 YYNGEE. The CDR3 spans 14 residues. The V gene end was trimmed by 3 bases and the J gene end by 5 bases; junction bases not matched to a gene: 7. The CDR3 region is CASSASQGYETQYF. CDR3 coding DNA: TGTGCCAGCAGCGCCTCACAGGGGTACGAGACCCAGTACTTC.

The CDR3 DNA reads TGTGCCAGCAGTGAAGGTCTGCGGCGGAACACTGAAGCTTTCTTT. It encodes CASSEGLRRNTEAFF. The chain joins TRBV2 to TRBJ1-1; D not resolved. The length of the CDR3 is 15 residues. With 1 base removed from V and 1 base from J, the gap between germline ends came to 10 bases. CDR1 and CDR2 (germline): SNHLY, FYNNEI.

V gene TRBV18 combines with J gene TRBJ1-1; no clear D. V gave up 2 bases and J gave up 1 base, with 11 bases separating them. Germline-derived CDR1 and CDR2 are KGHSH and LQKENI. The CDR3 is 15 amino acids. CDR3 nucleotide sequence: TGTGCCAGCTCACCAAGCGTTGTAGGGAACACTGAAGCTTTCTTT. Encoded protein: CASSPSVVGNTEAFF.

This clone was seen more than once but under ten times. The rearrangement joins TRBV19 to TRBJ1-1; D perhaps matches TRBD1 (6 bases). This CDR3 contains 13 residues. Germline lookup yields CDR1 LNHDA and CDR2 SQIVND (reference sequence). Trimming stripped 5 bases from V and 4 bases from J, with 11 bases between. The CDR3 spells CASSEGGTTEAFF. The CDR3, as DNA: TGTGCCAGTAGTGAGGGGGGGACCACTGAAGCTTTCTTT. The full variable domain, in which reference TRBV19 and TRBJ1-1 provide the parts outside the CDR3, is DGGITQSPKYLFRKEGQNVTLSCEQNLNHDAMYWYRQDPGQGLRLIYYSQIVNDFQKGDIAEGYSVSREKKESFPLTVTSAQKNPTAFYLCASSEGGTTEAFFGQGTRLTVV.

This chain uses TRBV7-2 with TRBJ2-6; 7 bases match TRBD2. Germline-derived CDR1 and CDR2 are SGHTA and FQGNSA. CDR3 length: 16 amino acids. V shed 4 bases and J 1 base; nucleotides not matched to a gene: 4. The DNA for the CDR3 is TGTGCCAGCAGCTCCGCGGGGGTTTCTGGGGCCAACGTCCTGACTTTC. Translating it yields CASSSAGVSGANVLTF. Using reference TRBV7-2 and TRBJ2-6 for the parts outside the CDR3, the full variable domain is GAGVSQSPSNKVTEKGKDVELRCDPISGHTALYWYRQSLGQGLEFLIYFQGNSAPDKSGLPSDRFSAERTGGSVSTLTIQRTQQEDSAVYLCASSSAGVSGANVLTFGAGSRLTVL.

The sample holds one count of this clone. J is TRBJ2-7 and V is TRBV5-1; weak D call: TRBD2 (7 bases). CDR3 size: 13 residues. The germline CDR1 and CDR2 sequences are SGHRS and YFSETQ. V lost 4 bases and J 2 bases, leaving 10 bases between the germline ends. CDR3 sequence (DNA): TGCGCCAGCAGCCGGGGGGCTACCTACGAGCAGTACTTC. The encoded protein is CASSRGATYEQYF.

This sequence joins TRBV19 and TRBJ1-3; 8 bases are a match to TRBD1. The J segment lost 0 bases and the V segment lost 6 bases, leaving 4 bases of the junction unmatched. Germline V lookup: CDR1 LNHDA, CDR2 SQIVND (reference sequence). This CDR3 has 15 amino acids. CDR3: CASSETGASGNTIYF. For the CDR3, the DNA is TGTGCCAGTAGCGAGACAGGGGCCTCTGGAAACACCATATATTTT. Filled out from reference TRBV19 and TRBJ1-3, the complete variable domain reads DGGITQSPKYLFRKEGQNVTLSCEQNLNHDAMYWYRQDPGQGLRLIYYSQIVNDFQKGDIAEGYSVSREKKESFPLTVTSAQKNPTAFYLCASSETGASGNTIYFGEGSWLTVV.

The rearrangement uses TRBV5-1 and TRBJ1-1; D perhaps matches TRBD1 (6 bases). Per the germline V gene, CDR1 is SGHRS and CDR2 is YFSETQ. V lost 0 bases and J lost 7, with 22 bases in between. This CDR3 spans 17 amino acids. CDR3 nucleotides: TGCGCCAGCAGCTTGGGTAGTCAGGGGCGCGCGTACGATGAAGCTTTCTTT. Amino acid sequence: CASSLGSQGRAYDEAFF.

This clone was observed a few times. This rearrangement joins TRBV19 to TRBJ1-2; TRBD1 aligns across 7 bases. In germline, CDR1 is LNHDA, CDR2 SQIVND (reference sequence). V was pared by 6 bases and J by 4 bases, with 8 bases of the junction left unmatched. CDR3 length: 14 amino acids. In DNA, the CDR3 is TGTGCCAGTAGGTCACAGGGGACCTCCTATGGCTACACCTTC. Its protein is CASRSQGTSYGYTF.